This T cell receptor beta chain was documented in a study of vaccination and CD4 T cells after COVID-19. Study-wide background: There were six male and four female convalescents, and two of them were Hispanic. Broader study findings: A relatively small number of convalescent patients were studied, and no early post-infection timepoints were included.

Treatment denoted: roughly 10-day PBMC culture with coronavirus spike peptide pools or control peptides (ViraFEST assay). The culture of about 2 million PBMCs per well included about 9.7 IU/ml IL-2 and about 9.9 ug/ml peptide pools. Cultured CD4+ T cells had their DNA profiled by the Oncomine TCR Beta short-read assay. TCRdb fed the PCR reads into MiXCR, producing one record per CDR3 protein. The profile shows approximately 20,000 distinct CDR3 sequences, about 40% of them singletons. CDR1 and CDR2 from the germline V gene are GTSNPN and SVGIG (reference sequence). The CDR3 extends over 15 amino acids. Trimming removed 5 bases from V and 4 bases from J, with 18 bases in between. As to this clonotype: Its antigen is unknown. This may be a read error, as it is one base from a much larger clone.

This TCR derives from a human donor who received a COVID-19 vaccine. The source was CD4+ T cells from blood, cultured in vitro, collected before SARS-CoV-2 vaccination. The rearrangement joins TRBV30 to TRBJ1-5; the D gene is possibly TRBD1 (5 bases). Here the CDR3 reads CAWGQNRGVNQPQHF. In nucleotides, the CDR3 is TGTGCCTGGGGCCAAAACCGAGGGGTAAATCAGCCCCAGCATTTT.